The entry below describes one TCR beta chain. This clone was recorded only once. Its cognate antigen has yet to be identified. No base quality information exists; no much larger clone differs at one position. The library came from the immunoSEQ multiplex PCR assay. A mixture of 60 forward primers for TCR Vbeta segments and 13 reverse primers for TCR Jbeta segments was used in the multiplex PCR. The CDR3 region of rearranged TCR beta genes was amplified from genomic DNA with a multiplex PCR assay. Amplified TCR beta libraries were sequenced as 87-base-pair reads on the Illumina HiSeq System. Turning to the authors' computational methods: In a later analysis, some 80 million unique TCR beta chains were counted across the 650 to 700 repertoires, and around 10 million of these chains were shared by at least two donors. Raw reads were error-corrected and collapsed into unique sequences by a nearest-neighbor algorithm in which closely related sequences were merged to remove PCR and sequencing errors. Alignment of CDR3 sequences to IMGT reference sequences was used to assign V, D and J gene segments. Each retained sequence needed at least a six-nucleotide match to both a V gene segment and a J gene segment. A rearrangement counted as productive if the CDR3 had no stop codons and remained in frame with V and J, and every other rearrangement counted as non-productive. Following IMGT convention, CDR3 was defined as the stretch from the second conserved V-encoded cysteine up to the conserved J-encoded phenylalanine. The earlier analysis of about 640 of the donors excluded any sequence lacking an unambiguous match to a single V gene segment. In an earlier analysis of around 590 of the donors, a V segment was called functional when productive rearrangements were above 56.7%, and segregating when the standard deviation between donors exceeded 5%. To diagnose cytomegalovirus status from the catalog of TCR beta chain sequences, a statistical classification framework was built. A later analysis assigned V and J genes by comparing TCR nucleotide sequences with IMGT/GENE-DB human TR gene sequences. A later analysis assigned CDR3 sequences and most-parsimonious VDJ recombination scenarios with the TCRdist pipeline. In a later analysis, each TCR beta chain was defined by its CDR3 amino acid sequence together with its V-gene family, and reads without a unique V-gene family were excluded. As a way to deal with suspected cross-contamination and a sequencing artifact, a later analysis dropped 450 to 700 nucleotide sequences that were highly shared and had low generation probability. In a later analysis, a clonal expansion index was calculated for each public chain from normalized within-repertoire ranks of inferred template counts. In a later analysis, generation probabilities were computed using a VDJ recombination model fitted to out-of-frame rearrangements, and the results were checked against IGoR. In a later analysis, hypergeometric tests were used to score TCR-TCR, TCR-HLA and TCR-CMV co-occurrence, with a repertoire-size bias correction applied to TCR pairs. False discovery rates were estimated in a later analysis by permuting HLA or CMV assignments 20 times. A later analysis grouped co-occurring TCRs with DBSCAN, adding TCRdist sequence similarity when clustering within HLA-allele-positive subsets. Repertoires with fewer than 30,000 or more than 120,000 public chains were left out of co-occurrence clustering, as were roughly five repertoires with anomalous nucleotide sharing. TCRdb took over this immuneACCESS table, retaining in-frame rearrangements with V and J assigned. Such tables are incomplete; in checked studies, under half of the missing clones stem from an unresolved V gene, and the remainder is unexplained. V and J calls plus clone size are reproduced from that table; the DNA served to infer D and trimming. This sample lists over 250,000 clones; roughly two thirds were detected once. The top ten clonotypes cover over 2% of the sample.

The CDR3, cysteine through phenylalanine, is 15 amino acids long. Solely the CDR3 DNA is kept, with 45 bases framed from the first base. The germline V gene (reference sequence) supplies CDR1 MNHNY and CDR2 SVGAGI. Ends trimmed: V by 7 bases, J by 4 bases; bases unmatched to a gene: 7. In total, approximately 690 healthy bone marrow donors made up the cohort. Cohort members were all nominally healthy when sampled, although unrecorded immune exposures were likely present. The donor was CMV seronegative and was included in the group of 352 seronegative cohort members. A peripheral blood sample was collected from each donor, and TCR beta sequencing was performed on peripheral blood mononuclear cells. Genomic DNA extraction from the blood cell samples was performed with the Qiagen DNeasy Blood Extraction Kit. This sample is part of a study of cytomegalovirus exposure and HLA in healthy donors (dated by TCRdb to about 2017). For the study in its entirety: According to an earlier analysis of 450 to 650 of the donors, some 170 million T cells yielded roughly 110 million unique TCR beta sequences and about 280 Gb of sequence data. Around 320 gigabases of sequencing data and approximately 80 million unique TCR sequences were included in an early release covering over 600 HLA-typed donors. Among the roughly 370 genotyped donors, approximately 77% belonged to the genetic ancestry cluster associated with self-reported Caucasian donors. The study aimed to test whether signatures of past pathogen exposure could be identified by cataloging public T cell receptors. Using immunosequencing, the study profiled T cell repertoires from 500 to 800 subjects and related those repertoires to cytomegalovirus serostatus. Besides the first cohort of roughly 640 subjects, a separate validation cohort made up of roughly 120 different subjects was used. To predict cytomegalovirus infection status, the study brought together high-throughput TCR immunosequencing, statistical association of individual TCRs with disease status, and machine learning. To study patterns of TCR occurrence, a later analysis re-analyzed previously published TCR beta repertoires from 600 to 750 donors and added high-resolution HLA genotyping. In the later analysis, no new phenotypic data were used to find candidate immune exposures; instead, reliance was placed on TCR beta sequences and their occurrence across donors. To decide whether each TCR beta V gene segment behaved as functional or pseudogenic, an earlier analysis of some 600 of the donors relied on high-throughput TCR beta sequencing. Donor age, sex, ethnicity and CMV serostatus were compiled alongside the repertoire data. A later genetic analysis took genome-wide SNP genotypes for 398 of the 666 donors and used that subset as a discovery cohort. All discovery cohort repertoires had been generated on a single sequencing platform. Class I and class II HLA loci were covered by the typing at four-digit resolution. The number of donors typed differed by locus, with about 620-630 for A, B, C, DRB1 and DQB1, roughly 520 for DQA1, over 600 for DPA1, and about 450 for DPB1. Because of strong linkage in the cohort, roughly five DR-DQ haplotypes were treated as single units for association and clustering. On average, 235,054 unique TCR beta nucleotide sequences were sequenced per donor among 350 to 400 genotyped donors of the cohort, with 15% to 20% of those sequences being non-productive. Results and caveats for the whole study, not just this receptor: In a later analysis, HLA-associated TCR beta chains showed more clonal expansion and lower generation probabilities than non-associated chains that were equally common. For the cohort, immune exposure information was limited to CMV serostatus. When HLA alleles, especially DR and DQ, strongly co-occurred, attributing TCR associations to individual alleles was difficult. In a later analysis, TCR association rates were found to vary across HLA loci, with the most associated TCRs seen for DRB1 alleles and the fewest for HLA-C alleles. Because the 87-base-pair reads could not distinguish some IMGT-functional V segments, including TRBV6-2 and TRBV6-3, those segments were excluded. Across donors, most TCR sequences were observed very rarely, whereas some public TCRs were present in many individuals. An earlier analysis of around 500 of the donors showed that most TCR beta V segments appeared in productive rearrangements either about 87% or about 30% of the time, which broadly matched IMGT annotations. The classifier was reported to diagnose cytomegalovirus status with high specificity and sensitivity in both the original cohort and the validation cohort. A further reported finding was that TCR beta sequences accurately predicted the HLA-A and HLA-B alleles for most subjects in the first cohort. A later analysis found that most CMV-associated TCR beta chains appeared HLA-restricted, with HLA associations seemingly driven largely by CMV exposure. Compared with the roughly 700-donor mean, donors in an Asian-associated ancestry cluster had fewer N-insertions in productive TCRs, according to a later genetic analysis. A few of the identified cytomegalovirus-associated TCR beta chains were confirmed in vitro to be specific for cytomegalovirus antigens. The sequencing pipeline was judged likely to have produced a cluster of highly shared sequence variants as a technical artifact. Roughly uniform sequencing depth across donors was assumed in presence/absence analyses, although this assumption may not hold. Linkage disequilibrium might explain the correlated functional status among segregating V segments, but an unknown experimental factor could not be excluded. Because HLA typing was unavailable for some donors at each locus, only the typed subset was used in association tests. It was suggested by the authors that the approach could potentially be generalized to other disease states and immunological phenotypes. V-gene and J-gene trimming of TCR beta chains was associated with a missense DCLRE1C variant in a later genetic analysis, and the association was replicated in an independent cohort. The cohort was sequenced for TCR beta chains only, and without alpha or paired-chain data the features that could be detected were limited. According to a later analysis, parvovirus B19, influenza, CMV and Epstein-Barr virus appeared linked to several top co-occurrence clusters. The study gave a list of more than 150 TCR beta chains associated with cytomegalovirus. In a later analysis, more than 15,000 TCR beta sequences were associated with specific HLA alleles at a false discovery rate of 0.05. The earlier analysis of 587 of the donors excluded some 15 rarely observed V segments, including chromosome 9 orphons, because counts were too low.

The chain employs TRBV6-6 and TRBJ2-7; TRBD2 agrees with 13 junctional bases. The sequence was obtained from a female donor in good health and CMV-seronegative. Sequencing input: PBMCs. The base sequence is TGTGCCAGCATTCTAACTAGCGGGAGGGGTTACGAGCAGTACTTC. Its protein product is CASILTSGRGYEQYF.